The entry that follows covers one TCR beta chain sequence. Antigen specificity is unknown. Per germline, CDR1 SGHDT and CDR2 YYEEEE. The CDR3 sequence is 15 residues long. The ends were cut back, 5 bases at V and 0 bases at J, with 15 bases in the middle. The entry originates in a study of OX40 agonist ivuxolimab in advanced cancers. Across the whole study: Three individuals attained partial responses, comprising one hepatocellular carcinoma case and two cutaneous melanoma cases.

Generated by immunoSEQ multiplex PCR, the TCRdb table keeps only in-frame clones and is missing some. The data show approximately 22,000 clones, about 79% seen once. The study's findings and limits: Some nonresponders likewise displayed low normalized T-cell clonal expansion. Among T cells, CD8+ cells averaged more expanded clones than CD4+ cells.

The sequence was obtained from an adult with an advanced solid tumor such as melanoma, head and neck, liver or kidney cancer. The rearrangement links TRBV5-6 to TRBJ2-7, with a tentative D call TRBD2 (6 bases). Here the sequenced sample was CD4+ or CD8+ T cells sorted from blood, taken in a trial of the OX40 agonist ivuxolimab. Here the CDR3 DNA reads TGTGCCAGCAGGGAGGTGGAGGGATACTCCTACGAGCAGTACTTC. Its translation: CASREVEGYSYEQYF.